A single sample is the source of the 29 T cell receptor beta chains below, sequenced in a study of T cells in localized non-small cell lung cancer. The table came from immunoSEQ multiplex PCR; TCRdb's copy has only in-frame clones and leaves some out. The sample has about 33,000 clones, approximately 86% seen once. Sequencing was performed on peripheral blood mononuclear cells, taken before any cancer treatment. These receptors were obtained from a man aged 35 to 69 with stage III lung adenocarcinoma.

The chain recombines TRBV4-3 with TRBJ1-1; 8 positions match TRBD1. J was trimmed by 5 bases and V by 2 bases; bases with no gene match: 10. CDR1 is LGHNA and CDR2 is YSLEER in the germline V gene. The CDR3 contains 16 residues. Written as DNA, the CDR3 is TGCGCCAGCAGCCAACCGAGGGGCCAGGGGGCGACTGAAGCTTTCTTT. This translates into CASSQPRGQGATEAFF.

This chain's CDR3 is CASSLFSGQSRGYTF. In DNA form, the CDR3 reads TGTGCCAGCAGCTTGTTCTCGGGACAGTCCCGTGGCTACACCTTC. The chain recombines TRBV5-6 with TRBJ1-2; 7 bases line up with TRBD1. The junction had 10 bases not matched to a gene; V was cut back by 1 base and J by 7 bases. The CDR3 has 15 amino acids. Per the germline V gene, CDR1 is SGHDT and CDR2 is YYEEEE.

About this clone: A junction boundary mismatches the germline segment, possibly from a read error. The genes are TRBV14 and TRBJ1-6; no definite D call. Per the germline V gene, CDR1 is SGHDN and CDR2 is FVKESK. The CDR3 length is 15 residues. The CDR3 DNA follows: TGTGCCAGCAGCCAAGAGAGGCGGTATAGTTCACCCCTCCACTTT. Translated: CASSQERRYSSPLHF.

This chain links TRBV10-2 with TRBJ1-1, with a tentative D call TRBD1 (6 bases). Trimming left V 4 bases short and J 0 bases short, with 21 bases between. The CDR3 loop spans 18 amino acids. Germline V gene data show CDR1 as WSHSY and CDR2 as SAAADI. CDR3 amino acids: CASSGWGETGFMNTEAFF. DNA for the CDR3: TGCGCCAGCAGTGGTTGGGGGGAAACAGGGTTTATGAACACTGAAGCTTTCTTT.

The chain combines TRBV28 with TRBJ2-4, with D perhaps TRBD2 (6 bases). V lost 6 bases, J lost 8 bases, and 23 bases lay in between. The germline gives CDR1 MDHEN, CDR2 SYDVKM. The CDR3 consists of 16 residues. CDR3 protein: CASSSSLPGRRDIQYF. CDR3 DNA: TGTGCCAGCAGCTCCTCTCTGCCGGGGCGGAGGGACATTCAGTACTTC. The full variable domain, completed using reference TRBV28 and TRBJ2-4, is DVKVTQSSRYLVKRTGEKVFLECVQDMDHENMFWYRQDPGLGLRLIYFSYDVKMKEKGDIPEGYSVSREKKERFSLILESASTNQTSMYLCASSSSLPGRRDIQYFGAGTRLSVL.

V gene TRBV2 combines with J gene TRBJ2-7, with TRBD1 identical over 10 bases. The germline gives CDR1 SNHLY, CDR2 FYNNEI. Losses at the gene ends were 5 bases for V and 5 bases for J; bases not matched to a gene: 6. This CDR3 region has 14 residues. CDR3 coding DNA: TGTGCCAGCAGTAGGGGACAGGGGATTAACGAGCAGTACTTC. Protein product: CASSRGQGINEQYF.

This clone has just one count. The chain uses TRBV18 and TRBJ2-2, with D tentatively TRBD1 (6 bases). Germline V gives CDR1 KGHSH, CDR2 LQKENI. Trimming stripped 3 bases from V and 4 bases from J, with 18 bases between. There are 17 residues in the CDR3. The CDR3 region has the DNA TGTGCCAGCTCACCTACGCTATGGTCAGGGGCCACCGGGGAGCTGTTTTTT. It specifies CASSPTLWSGATGELFF.

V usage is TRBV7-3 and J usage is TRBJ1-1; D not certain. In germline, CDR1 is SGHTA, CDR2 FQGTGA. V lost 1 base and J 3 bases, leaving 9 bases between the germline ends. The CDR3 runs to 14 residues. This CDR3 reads CASSLRPSDTEAFF. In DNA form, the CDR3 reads TGTGCCAGCAGCTTAAGGCCCAGTGACACTGAAGCTTTCTTT.

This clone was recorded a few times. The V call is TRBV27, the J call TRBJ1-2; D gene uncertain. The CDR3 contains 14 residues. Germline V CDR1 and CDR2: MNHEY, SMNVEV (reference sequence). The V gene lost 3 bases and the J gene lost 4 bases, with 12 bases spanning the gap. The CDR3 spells CASSLSPLLYGYTF. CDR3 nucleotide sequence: TGTGCCAGCAGTTTGTCCCCGTTGCTCTATGGCTACACCTTC.

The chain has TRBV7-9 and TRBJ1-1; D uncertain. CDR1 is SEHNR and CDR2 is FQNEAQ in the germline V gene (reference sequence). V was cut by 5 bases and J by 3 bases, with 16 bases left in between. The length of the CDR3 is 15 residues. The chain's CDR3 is CASSPGDSRDTEAFF. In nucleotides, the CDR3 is TGTGCCAGCAGCCCGGGCGATTCGAGGGACACTGAAGCTTTCTTT. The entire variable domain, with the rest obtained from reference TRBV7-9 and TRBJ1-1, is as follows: DTGVSQNPRHKITKRGQNVTFRCDPISEHNRLYWYRQTLGQGPEFLTYFQNEAQLEKSRLLSDRFSAERPKGSFSTLEIQRTEQGDSAMYLCASSPGDSRDTEAFFGQGTRLTVV.

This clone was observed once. CDR3 bases: TGTGCCAGCAGCTCGAAGGGACCTAATCAGCCCCAGCATTTT. It codes for CASSSKGPNQPQHF. The genes are TRBV7-6 and TRBJ1-5; D possibly corresponds to TRBD1 (5 bases). The germline V gene has CDR1 SGHVS and CDR2 FNYEAQ. This CDR3 contains 14 residues. Trimming took 4 bases from V and 4 from J, leaving 11 bases between them.

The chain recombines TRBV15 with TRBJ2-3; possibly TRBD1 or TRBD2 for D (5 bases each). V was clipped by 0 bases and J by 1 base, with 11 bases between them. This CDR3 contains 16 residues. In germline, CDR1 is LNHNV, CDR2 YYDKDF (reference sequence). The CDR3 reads CATSREGRGRTDTQYF. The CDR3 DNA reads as TGTGCCACCAGCAGAGAGGGACGGGGACGCACAGATACGCAGTATTTT.

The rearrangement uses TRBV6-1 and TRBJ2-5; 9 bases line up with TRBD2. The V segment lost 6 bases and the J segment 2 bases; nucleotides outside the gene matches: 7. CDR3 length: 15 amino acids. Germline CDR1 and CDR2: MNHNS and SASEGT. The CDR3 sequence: CASRRASGIQETQYF. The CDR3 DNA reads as TGTGCCAGCAGAAGAGCTAGCGGGATTCAAGAGACCCAGTACTTC.

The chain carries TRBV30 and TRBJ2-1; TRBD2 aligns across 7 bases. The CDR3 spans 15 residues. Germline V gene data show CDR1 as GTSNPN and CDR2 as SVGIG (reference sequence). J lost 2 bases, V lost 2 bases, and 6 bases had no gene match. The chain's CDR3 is CAWSPGTIPYNEQFF. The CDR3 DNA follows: TGTGCCTGGAGTCCCGGGACTATCCCCTACAATGAGCAGTTCTTC.

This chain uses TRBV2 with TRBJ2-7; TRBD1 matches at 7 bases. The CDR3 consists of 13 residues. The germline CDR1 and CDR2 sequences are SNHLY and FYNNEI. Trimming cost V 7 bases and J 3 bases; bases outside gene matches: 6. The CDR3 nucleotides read TGTGCCAGCAACCGGGACAGTCTCTACGAGCAGTACTTC. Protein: CASNRDSLYEQYF.

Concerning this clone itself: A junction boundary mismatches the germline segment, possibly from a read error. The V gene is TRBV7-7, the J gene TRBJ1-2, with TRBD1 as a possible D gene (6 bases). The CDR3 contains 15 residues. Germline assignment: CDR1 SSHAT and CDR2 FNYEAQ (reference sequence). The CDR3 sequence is CASSLEIGGDYGYTF. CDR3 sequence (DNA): TGTGCTAGCAGCTTAGAGATTGGGGGCGACTATGGCTACACCTTC.

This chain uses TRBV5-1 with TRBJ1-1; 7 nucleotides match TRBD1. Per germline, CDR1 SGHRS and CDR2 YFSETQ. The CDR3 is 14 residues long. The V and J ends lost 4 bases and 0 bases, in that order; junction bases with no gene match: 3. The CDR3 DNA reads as TGCGCCAGCAGCACACAGGGGTTGAACACTGAAGCTTTCTTT. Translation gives CASSTQGLNTEAFF.

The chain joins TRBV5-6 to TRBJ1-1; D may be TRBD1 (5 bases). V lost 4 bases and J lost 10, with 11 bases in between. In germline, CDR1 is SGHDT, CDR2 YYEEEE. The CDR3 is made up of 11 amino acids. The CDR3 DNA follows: TGTGCCAGCAGCACCGGTGGGGCAGCTTTCTTT. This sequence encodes CASSTGGAAFF.

The CDR3 DNA reads TGTGCCAGCAGCTTAGGGGGCCTTCGCACAGATACGCAGTATTTT. Its protein product is CASSLGGLRTDTQYF. J is TRBJ2-3 and V is TRBV7-2; D perhaps matches TRBD1 (5 bases). Trimming pared 1 base from V and 1 base from J, leaving 9 bases between. Germline V CDR1 and CDR2: SGHTA, FQGNSA. This CDR3 region has 15 residues.

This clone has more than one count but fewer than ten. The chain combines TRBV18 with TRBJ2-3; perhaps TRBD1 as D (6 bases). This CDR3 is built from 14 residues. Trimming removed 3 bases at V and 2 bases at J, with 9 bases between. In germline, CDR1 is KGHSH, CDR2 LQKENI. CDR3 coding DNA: TGTGCCAGCTCACCGGACAGAGTCACAGATACGCAGTATTTT. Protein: CASSPDRVTDTQYF. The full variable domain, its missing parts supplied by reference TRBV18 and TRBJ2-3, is NAGVMQNPRHLVRRRGQEARLRCSPMKGHSHVYWYRQLPEEGLKFMVYLQKENIIDESGMPKERFSAEFPKEGPSILRIQQVVRGDSAAYFCASSPDRVTDTQYFGPGTRLTVL.

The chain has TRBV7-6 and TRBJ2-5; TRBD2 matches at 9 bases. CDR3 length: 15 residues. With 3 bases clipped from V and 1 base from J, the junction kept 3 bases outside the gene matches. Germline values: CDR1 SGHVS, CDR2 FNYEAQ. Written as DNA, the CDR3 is TGTGCCAGCAGCTTTAGCGGGGGACTCCAAGAGACCCAGTACTTC. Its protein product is CASSFSGGLQETQYF.

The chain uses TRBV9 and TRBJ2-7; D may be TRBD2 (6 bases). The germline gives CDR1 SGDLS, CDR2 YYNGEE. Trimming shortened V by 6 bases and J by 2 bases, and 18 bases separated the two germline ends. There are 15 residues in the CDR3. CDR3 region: CASTKGAGGAYEQYF. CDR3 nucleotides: TGTGCCAGCACTAAGGGCGCAGGCGGGGCCTACGAGCAGTACTTC.

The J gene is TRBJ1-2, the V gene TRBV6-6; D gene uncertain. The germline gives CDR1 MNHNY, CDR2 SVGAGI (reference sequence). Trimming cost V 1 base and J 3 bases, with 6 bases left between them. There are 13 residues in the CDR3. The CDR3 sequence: CASSYLRDYGYTF. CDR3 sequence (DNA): TGTGCCAGCAGTTACTTAAGGGACTATGGCTACACCTTC.

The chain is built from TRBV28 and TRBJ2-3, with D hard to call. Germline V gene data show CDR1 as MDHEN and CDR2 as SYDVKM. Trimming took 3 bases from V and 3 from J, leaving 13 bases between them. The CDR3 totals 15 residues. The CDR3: CASSFIRVRTDTQYF. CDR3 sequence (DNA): TGTGCCAGCAGTTTTATCCGGGTACGGACAGATACGCAGTATTTT.

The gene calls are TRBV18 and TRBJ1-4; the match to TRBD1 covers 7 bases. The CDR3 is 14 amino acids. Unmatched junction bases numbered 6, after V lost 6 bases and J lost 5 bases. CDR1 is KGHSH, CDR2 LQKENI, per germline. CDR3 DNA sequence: TGTGCCAGCTCTAGGGGACAGCTAAATGAAAAACTGTTTTTT. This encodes CASSRGQLNEKLFF.

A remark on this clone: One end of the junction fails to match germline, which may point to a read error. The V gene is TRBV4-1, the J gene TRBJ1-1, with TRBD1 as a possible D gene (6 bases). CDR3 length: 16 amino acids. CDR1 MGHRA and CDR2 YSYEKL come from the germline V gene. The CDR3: CASSPEQGWGTTEAFF. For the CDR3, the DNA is TGTGCCAGCAGCCCAGAACAGGGATGGGGGACCACTGAAGCTTTCTTT.

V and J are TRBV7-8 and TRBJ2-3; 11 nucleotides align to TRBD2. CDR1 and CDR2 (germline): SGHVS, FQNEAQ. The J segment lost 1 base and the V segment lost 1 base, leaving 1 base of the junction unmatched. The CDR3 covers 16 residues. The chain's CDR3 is CASSLELAGGTDTQYF. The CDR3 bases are TGTGCCAGCAGCTTAGAACTAGCGGGGGGCACAGATACGCAGTATTTT.

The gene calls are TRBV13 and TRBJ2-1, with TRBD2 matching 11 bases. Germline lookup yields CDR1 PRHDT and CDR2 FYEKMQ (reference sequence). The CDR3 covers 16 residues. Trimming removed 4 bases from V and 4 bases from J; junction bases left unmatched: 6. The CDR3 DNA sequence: TGTGCCAGCAGCTCCGGACTAGCGGGTAGATACAATGAGCAGTTCTTC. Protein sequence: CASSSGLAGRYNEQFF.

In DNA form, the CDR3 reads TGTGCCAGCAGGCATGTACACCGACCCTTTGGCGAGCAGTACTTC. This sequence encodes CASRHVHRPFGEQYF. The chain carries TRBV11-2 and TRBJ2-7; unclear D gene. This CDR3 contains 15 residues. The germline V gene encodes CDR1 SGHAT and CDR2 FQNNGV. Trimming shortened V by 6 bases and J by 6 bases, and 21 bases separated the two germline ends.